This TCR beta chain comes out of a study of T cell responses to AZD1222 COVID-19 vaccine. General study points: Scientists sampled the repertoires only once the peak T cell response had passed. Spike as a whole was targeted by vaccine-associated CD4 TCRs, dominant at 160-218 and 743-854. Clonal diversity may have been underestimated in mostly white British donors.

Produced via immunoSEQ multiplex PCR; TCRdb's table is partial and in-frame only. The sample lists just under 95,000 clones, around 90% occurring once. Details on this clone: Antigen: not known.

V was clipped by 5 bases and J by 7 bases, with 12 bases between them. This CDR3 is built from 13 residues. The sequencing used peripheral blood, collected on day 0 of AZD1222 vaccination. The receptor's source is an adult in good health. This sequence joins TRBV12-3 or TRBV12-4 and TRBJ1-3; tentatively, D is TRBD1 (5 bases). The DNA of the CDR3 is TGTGCCAGCAGTCAGGACACGGGGAACACCATATATTTT. Protein sequence: CASSQDTGNTIYF.